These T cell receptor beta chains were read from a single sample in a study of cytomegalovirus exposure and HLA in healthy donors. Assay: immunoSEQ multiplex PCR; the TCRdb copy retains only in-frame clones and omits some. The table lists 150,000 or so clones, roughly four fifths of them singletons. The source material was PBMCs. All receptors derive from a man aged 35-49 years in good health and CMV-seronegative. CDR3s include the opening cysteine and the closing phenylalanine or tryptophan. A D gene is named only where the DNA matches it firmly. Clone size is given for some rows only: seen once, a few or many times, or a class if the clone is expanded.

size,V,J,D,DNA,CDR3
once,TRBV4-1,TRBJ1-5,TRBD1,TGCGCCAGCACCACAGGGGTAGGGGATCAGCCCCAGCATTTT,CASTTGVGDQPQHF
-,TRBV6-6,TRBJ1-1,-,TGTGCCGCCCACGGTCAGGCGAACACTGAAGCTTTCTTT,CAAHGQANTEAFF
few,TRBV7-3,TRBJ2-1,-,TGTGCCAGCAGCTACTCGAGTTACAATGAGCAGTTCTTC,CASSYSSYNEQFF
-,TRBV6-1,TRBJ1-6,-,TGTGCCAGCAGTGAAAACAGGGAGAATTCACCCCTCCACTTT,CASSENRENSPLHF
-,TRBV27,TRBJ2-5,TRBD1,TGTGCCAGCAGTAGGGACAGGGGGCTAGAGACCCAGTACTTC,CASSRDRGLETQYF
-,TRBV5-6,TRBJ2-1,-,TGTGCCAGCAGCTTGGCTGTTGAGCAGTTCTTC,CASSLAVEQFF
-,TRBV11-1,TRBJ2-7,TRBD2,TGTGCCAGCAGCTCAAGGACTAGCGGAAGGTACGAGCAGTACTTC,CASSSRTSGRYEQYF
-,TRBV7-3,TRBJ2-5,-,TGTGCCAGCAGCTCAAGCGGGTCCGGGGGGACCCAGTACTTC,CASSSSGSGGTQYF
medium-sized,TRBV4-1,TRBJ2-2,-,TGCGCCAGCAGCCCCGTGACGGGAGTGGGCACCGGGGAGCTGTTTTTT,CASSPVTGVGTGELFF
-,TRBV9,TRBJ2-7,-,TGTGCCAGCAGCGTAGTTGGTTGGAGAAGTGACGAGCAGTACTTC,CASSVVGWRSDEQYF
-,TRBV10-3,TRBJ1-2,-,TGTGCCATCAGTGAGTCAGCTGGCTACACCTTC,CAISESAGYTF
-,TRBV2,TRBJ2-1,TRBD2,TGTGCCAGCAGCGCTAGCGGGAGGAATAATGAGCAGTTCTTC,CASSASGRNNEQFF
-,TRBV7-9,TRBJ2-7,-,TGTTCCAGCAGCTTAGGGTCGCAGGCCAATTACGAGCAGTACTTC,CSSSLGSQANYEQYF
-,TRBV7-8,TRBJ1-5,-,TGTGCCAGCAGCACCCAGGGCCTAAGCAATCAGCCCCAGCATTTT,CASSTQGLSNQPQHF
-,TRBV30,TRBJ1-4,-,TGTGCCTGGAGCGGTGGCAGGGGCGTCCGTGAAAAACTGTTTTTT,CAWSGGRGVREKLFF
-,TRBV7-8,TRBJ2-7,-,TGTGCCAGCAGCTTAGACCGGTACTACGAGCAGTACTTC,CASSLDRYYEQYF
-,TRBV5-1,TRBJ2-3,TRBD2,TGCGCCAGCAGCCGGGGGAGGGATAGAGGCCCAGATACGCAGTATTTT,CASSRGRDRGPDTQYF
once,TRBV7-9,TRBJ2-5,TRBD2,TGTGCCAGCAGCTCCCAGCGGGGACAAGAGACCCAGTACTTC,CASSSQRGQETQYF
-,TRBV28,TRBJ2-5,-,TGTGCCAGCACTTCAAGTGGGCTCAAAGAGACCCAGTACTTC,CASTSSGLKETQYF
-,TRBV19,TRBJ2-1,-,TGTGCCAGTAGTATAGGCAGGCCTTCCTACAATGAGCAGTTCTTC,CASSIGRPSYNEQFF
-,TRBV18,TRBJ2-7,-,TGTGCCAGCTCACCCAATCGTGGACAGAGCTCCTACGAGCAGTACTTC,CASSPNRGQSSYEQYF
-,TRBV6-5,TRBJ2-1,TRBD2,TGTGCCAGCAGTAGCGGGAGATACGGTGAGCAGTTCTTC,CASSSGRYGEQFF
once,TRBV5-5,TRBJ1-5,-,TGTGCCAGCAGCTTTTCGGGAGAGGTTCAGCCCCAGCATTTT,CASSFSGEVQPQHF
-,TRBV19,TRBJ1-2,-,TGTGCCAGTAGTATTCCGGCGGGAATCTATGGCTACACCTTC,CASSIPAGIYGYTF
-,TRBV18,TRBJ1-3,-,TGTGCCAGCTCACTGATCCAGGGGCCACCATTCTCTGGAAACACCATATATTTT,CASSLIQGPPFSGNTIYF
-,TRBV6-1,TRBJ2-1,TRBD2,TGTGCCAGCAGTGGGGGGACTAGCGGGGCTGCCAATTTCTTC,CASSGGTSGAANFF
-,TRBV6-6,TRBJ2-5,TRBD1,TGTGCCAGCAGCCTCCGGGACAGGGGTGAGACCCAGTACTTC,CASSLRDRGETQYF
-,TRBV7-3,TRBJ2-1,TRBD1,TGTGCCAGCAGCTCCCTTACAGGGGCGGATGAGCAGTTCTTC,CASSSLTGADEQFF
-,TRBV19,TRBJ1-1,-,TGTGCCAGTAGTAGGGGACTGACTGAAGCTTTCTTT,CASSRGLTEAFF
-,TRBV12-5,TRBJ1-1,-,TGTGCTAGTGGTTTAAAAACCCCGGGGAGGGTCGGCACTGAAGCTTTCTTT,CASGLKTPGRVGTEAFF
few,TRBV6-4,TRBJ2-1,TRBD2,TGTGCCAGCAGCCTAGCGGGAGGGAAGCAGTTCTTC,CASSLAGGKQFF
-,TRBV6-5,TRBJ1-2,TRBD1,TGTGCCAGCAGCACCGGACAGGTCTATGGCTACACCTTC,CASSTGQVYGYTF